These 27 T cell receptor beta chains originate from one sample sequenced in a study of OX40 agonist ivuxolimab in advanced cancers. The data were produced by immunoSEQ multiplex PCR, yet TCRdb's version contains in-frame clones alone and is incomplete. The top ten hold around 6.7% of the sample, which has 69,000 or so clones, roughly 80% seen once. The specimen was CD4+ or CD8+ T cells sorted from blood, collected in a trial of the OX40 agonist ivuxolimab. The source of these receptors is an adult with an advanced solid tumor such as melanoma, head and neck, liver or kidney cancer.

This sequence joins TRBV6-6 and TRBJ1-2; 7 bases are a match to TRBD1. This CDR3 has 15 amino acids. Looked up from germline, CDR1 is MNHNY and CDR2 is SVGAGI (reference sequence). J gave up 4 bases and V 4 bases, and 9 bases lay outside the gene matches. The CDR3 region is CASSFGTAGSYGYTF. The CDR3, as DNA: TGTGCCAGCAGTTTCGGGACAGCAGGGAGCTATGGCTACACCTTC.

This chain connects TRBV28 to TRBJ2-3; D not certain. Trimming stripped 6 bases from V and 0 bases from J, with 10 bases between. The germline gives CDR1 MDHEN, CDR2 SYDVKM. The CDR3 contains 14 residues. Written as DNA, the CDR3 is TGTGCCAGCAGGGTGGATGGGAGCACAGATACGCAGTATTTT. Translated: CASRVDGSTDTQYF.

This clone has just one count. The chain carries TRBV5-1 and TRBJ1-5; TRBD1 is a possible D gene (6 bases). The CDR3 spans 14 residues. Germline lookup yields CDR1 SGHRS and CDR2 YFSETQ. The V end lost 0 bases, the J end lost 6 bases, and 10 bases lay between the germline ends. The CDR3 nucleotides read TGCGCCAGCAGCTTGGAGGGGGGAGGTCAGCCCCAGCATTTT. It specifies CASSLEGGGQPQHF. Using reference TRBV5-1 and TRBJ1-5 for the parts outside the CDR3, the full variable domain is KAGVTQTPRYLIKTRGQQVTLSCSPISGHRSVSWYQQTPGQGLQFLFEYFSETQRNKGNFPGRFSGRQFSNSRSEMNVSTLELGDSALYLCASSLEGGGQPQHFGDGTRLSIL.

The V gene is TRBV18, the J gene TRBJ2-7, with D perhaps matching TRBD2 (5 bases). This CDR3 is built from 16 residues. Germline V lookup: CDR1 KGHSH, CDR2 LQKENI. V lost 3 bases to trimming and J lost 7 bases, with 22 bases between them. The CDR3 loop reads CASSPYSGRTGNEQYF. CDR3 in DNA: TGTGCCAGCTCACCGTATTCGGGCAGGACGGGGAATGAGCAGTACTTC. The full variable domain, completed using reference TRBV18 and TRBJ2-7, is NAGVMQNPRHLVRRRGQEARLRCSPMKGHSHVYWYRQLPEEGLKFMVYLQKENIIDESGMPKERFSAEFPKEGPSILRIQQVVRGDSAAYFCASSPYSGRTGNEQYFGPGTRLTVT.

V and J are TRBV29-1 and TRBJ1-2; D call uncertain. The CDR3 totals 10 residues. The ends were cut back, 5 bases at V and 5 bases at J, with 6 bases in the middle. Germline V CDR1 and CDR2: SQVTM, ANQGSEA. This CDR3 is CSVLNYGYTF. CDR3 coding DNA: TGCAGCGTTCTCAATTATGGCTACACCTTC.

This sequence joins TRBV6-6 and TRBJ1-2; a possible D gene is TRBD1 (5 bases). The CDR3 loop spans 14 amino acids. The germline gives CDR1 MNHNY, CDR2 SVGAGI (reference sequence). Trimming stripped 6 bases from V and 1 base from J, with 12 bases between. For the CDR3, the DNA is TGTGCCAGCAGCCCAGGGATTCTTAACTATGGCTACACCTTC. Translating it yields CASSPGILNYGYTF.

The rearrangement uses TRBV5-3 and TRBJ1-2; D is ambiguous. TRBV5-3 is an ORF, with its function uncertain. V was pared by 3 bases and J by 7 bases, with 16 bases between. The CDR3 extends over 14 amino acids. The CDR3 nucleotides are TGTGCCAGAAGCTCTAGGACGGCTTCGCCTGGCTACACCTTC. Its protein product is CARSSRTASPGYTF.

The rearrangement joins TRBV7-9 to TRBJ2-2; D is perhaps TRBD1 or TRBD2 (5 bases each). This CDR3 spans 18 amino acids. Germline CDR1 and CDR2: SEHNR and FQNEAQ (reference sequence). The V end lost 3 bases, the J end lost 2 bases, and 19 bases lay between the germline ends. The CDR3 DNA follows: TGTGCCAGCAGCTTTAGGGGTATTGGGGACGGCAACACCGGGGAGCTGTTTTTT. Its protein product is CASSFRGIGDGNTGELFF. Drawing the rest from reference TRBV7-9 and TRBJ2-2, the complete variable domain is DTGVSQNPRHKITKRGQNVTFRCDPISEHNRLYWYRQTLGQGPEFLTYFQNEAQLEKSRLLSDRFSAERPKGSFSTLEIQRTEQGDSAMYLCASSFRGIGDGNTGELFFGEGSRLTVL.

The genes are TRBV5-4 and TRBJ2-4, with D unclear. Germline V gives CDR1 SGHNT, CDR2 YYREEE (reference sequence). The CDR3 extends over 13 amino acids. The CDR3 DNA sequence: TGTGGGCGGAGAGCTGTTAACAGAAACATTCAGTACTTC. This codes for CGRRAVNRNIQYF.

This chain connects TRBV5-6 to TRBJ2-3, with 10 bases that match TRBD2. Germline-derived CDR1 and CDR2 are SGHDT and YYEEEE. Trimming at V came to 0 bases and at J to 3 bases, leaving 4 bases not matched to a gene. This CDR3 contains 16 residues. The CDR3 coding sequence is TGTGCCAGCAGCTTGGAGCTAGCGGGGGTTACAGATACGCAGTATTTT. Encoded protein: CASSLELAGVTDTQYF. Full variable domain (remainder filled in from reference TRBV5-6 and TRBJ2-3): DAGVTQSPTHLIKTRGQQVTLRCSPKSGHDTVSWYQQALGQGPQFIFQYYEEEERQRGNFPDRFSGHQFPNYSSELNVNALLLGDSALYLCASSLELAGVTDTQYFGPGTRLTVL.

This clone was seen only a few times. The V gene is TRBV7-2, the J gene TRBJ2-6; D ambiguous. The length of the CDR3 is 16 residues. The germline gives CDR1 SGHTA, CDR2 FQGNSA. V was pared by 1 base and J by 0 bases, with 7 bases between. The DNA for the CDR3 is TGTGCCAGCAGCTTAGGTTCAAGCTCTGGGGCCAACGTCCTGACTTTC. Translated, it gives CASSLGSSSGANVLTF.

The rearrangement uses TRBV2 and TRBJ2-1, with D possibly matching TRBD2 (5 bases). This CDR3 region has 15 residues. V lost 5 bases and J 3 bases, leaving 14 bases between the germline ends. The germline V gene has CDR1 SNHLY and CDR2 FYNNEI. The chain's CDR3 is CASSPRLAGYNEQFF. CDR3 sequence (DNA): TGTGCCAGCAGTCCCCGGCTAGCAGGCTACAATGAGCAGTTCTTC.

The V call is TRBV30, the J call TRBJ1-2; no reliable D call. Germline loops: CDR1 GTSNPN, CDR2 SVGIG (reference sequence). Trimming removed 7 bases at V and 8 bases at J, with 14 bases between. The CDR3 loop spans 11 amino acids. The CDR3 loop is CAYSRGQGYTF. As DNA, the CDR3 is TGTGCCTACTCAAGAGGGCAAGGCTACACCTTC.

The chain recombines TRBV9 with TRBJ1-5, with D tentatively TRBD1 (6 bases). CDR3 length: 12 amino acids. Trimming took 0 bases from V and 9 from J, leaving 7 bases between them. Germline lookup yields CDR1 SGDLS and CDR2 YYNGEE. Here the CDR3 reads CASSVEGGPQHF. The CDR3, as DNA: TGTGCCAGCAGCGTAGAGGGGGGGCCCCAGCATTTT. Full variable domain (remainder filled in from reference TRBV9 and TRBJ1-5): DSGVTQTPKHLITATGQRVTLRCSPRSGDLSVYWYQQSLDQGLQFLIQYYNGEERAKGNILERFSAQQFPDLHSELNLSSLELGDSALYFCASSVEGGPQHFGDGTRLSIL.

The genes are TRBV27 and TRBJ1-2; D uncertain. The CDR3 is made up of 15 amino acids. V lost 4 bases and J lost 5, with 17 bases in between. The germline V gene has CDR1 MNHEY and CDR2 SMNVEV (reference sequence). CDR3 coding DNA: TGTGCCAGCAGTTCATCGGGAGTCTCGGGTTATGGCTACACCTTC. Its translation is CASSSSGVSGYGYTF.

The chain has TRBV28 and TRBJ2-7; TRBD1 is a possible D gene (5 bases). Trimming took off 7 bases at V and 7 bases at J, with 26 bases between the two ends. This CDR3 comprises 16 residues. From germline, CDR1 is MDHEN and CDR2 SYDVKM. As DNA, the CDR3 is TGTGCCAGCACCTCTCCTGGGGCAAGGCCCTCAGGGGAGCAGTACTTC. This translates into CASTSPGARPSGEQYF. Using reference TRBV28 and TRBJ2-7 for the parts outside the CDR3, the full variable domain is DVKVTQSSRYLVKRTGEKVFLECVQDMDHENMFWYRQDPGLGLRLIYFSYDVKMKEKGDIPEGYSVSREKKERFSLILESASTNQTSMYLCASTSPGARPSGEQYFGPGTRLTVT.

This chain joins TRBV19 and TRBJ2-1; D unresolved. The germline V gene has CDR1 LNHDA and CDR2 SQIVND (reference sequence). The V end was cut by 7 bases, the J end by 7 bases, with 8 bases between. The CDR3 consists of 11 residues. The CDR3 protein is CASTDQNEQFF. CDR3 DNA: TGTGCCAGTACCGATCAAAATGAGCAGTTCTTC.

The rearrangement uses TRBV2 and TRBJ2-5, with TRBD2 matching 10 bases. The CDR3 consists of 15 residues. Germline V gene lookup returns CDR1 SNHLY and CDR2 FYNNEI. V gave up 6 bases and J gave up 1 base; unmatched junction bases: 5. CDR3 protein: CASRQRGGFQETQYF. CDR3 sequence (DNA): TGTGCCAGCAGGCAGCGGGGGGGCTTCCAAGAGACCCAGTACTTC.

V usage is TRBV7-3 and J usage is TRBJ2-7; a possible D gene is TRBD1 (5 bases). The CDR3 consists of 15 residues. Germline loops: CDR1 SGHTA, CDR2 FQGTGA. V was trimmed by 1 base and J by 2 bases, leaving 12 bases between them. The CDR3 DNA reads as TGTGCCAGCAGCTTAAGGCAGGGTGGGACCTACGAGCAGTACTTC. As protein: CASSLRQGGTYEQYF.

CDR3 in DNA: TGTGCCAGCTCATCCGACCGGGACAGGATAAATGAGCAGTTCTTC. It is translated as CASSSDRDRINEQFF. This chain uses TRBV18 with TRBJ2-1; TRBD1 agrees at 8 bases. The germline V gene encodes CDR1 KGHSH and CDR2 LQKENI. CDR3 length equals 15 residues. V was pared by 5 bases and J by 7 bases, with 10 bases of the junction left unmatched.

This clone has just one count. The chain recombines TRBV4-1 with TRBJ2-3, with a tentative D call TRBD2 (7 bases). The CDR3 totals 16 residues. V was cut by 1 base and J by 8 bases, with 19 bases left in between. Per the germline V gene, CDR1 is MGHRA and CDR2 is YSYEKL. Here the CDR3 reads CASSQGGQGGLGTQYF. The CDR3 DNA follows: TGCGCCAGCAGCCAAGGGGGGCAGGGAGGGTTGGGTACGCAGTATTTT.

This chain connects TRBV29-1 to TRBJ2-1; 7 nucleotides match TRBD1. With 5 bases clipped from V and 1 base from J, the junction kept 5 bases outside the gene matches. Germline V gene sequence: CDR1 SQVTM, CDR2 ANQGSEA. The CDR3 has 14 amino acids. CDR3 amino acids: CSVSGTASYNEQFF. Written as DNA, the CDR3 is TGCAGCGTTTCCGGGACAGCATCCTACAATGAGCAGTTCTTC.

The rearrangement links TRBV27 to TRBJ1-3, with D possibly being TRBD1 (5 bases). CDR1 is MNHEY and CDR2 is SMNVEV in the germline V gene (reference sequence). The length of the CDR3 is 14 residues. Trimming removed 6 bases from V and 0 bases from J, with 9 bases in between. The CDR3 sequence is CASRGTGSGNTIYF. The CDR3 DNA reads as TGTGCCAGCAGAGGGACCGGCTCTGGAAACACCATATATTTT.

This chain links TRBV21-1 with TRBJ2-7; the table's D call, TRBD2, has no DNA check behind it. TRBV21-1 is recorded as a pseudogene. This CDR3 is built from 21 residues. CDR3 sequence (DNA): TGTGCCAGCAGCAAAGGGGTTAGTGGACTAGCGGGCGTCTATGGCTCCTACGAGCAGTACTTC. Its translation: CASSKGVSGLAGVYGSYEQYF.

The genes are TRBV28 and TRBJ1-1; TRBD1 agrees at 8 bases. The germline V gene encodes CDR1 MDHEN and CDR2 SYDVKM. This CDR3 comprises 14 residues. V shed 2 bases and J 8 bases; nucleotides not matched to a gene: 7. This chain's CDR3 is CASSLQGAPGEAFF. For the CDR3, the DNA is TGTGCCAGCAGTTTACAGGGGGCGCCGGGGGAAGCTTTCTTT.

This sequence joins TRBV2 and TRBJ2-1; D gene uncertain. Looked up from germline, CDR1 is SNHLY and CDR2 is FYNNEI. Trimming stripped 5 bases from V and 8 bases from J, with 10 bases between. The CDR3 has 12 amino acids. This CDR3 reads CASSRVSDEQFF. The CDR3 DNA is TGTGCCAGCAGTAGGGTGAGCGATGAGCAGTTCTTC.

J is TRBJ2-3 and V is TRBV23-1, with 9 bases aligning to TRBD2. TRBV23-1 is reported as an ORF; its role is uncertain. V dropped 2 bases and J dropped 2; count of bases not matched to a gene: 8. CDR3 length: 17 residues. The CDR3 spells CASSQPGLAWDTDTQYF. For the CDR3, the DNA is TGCGCCAGCAGTCAACCTGGACTAGCGTGGGACACAGATACGCAGTATTTT.